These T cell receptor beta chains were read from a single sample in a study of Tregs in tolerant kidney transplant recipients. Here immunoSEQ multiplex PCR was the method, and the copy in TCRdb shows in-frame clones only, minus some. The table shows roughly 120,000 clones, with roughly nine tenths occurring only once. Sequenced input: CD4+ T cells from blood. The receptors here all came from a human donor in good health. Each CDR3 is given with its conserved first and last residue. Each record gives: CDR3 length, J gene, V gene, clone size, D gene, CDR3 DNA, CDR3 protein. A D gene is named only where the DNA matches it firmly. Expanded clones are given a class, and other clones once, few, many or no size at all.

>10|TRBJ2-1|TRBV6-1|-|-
TGTGCCAGCGCCCCGAATCGACAGTTCTTC
CASAPNRQFF
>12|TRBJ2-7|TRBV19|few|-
TGTGCCAGTAAATCCGGGGACTACGAGCAGTACTTC
CASKSGDYEQYF
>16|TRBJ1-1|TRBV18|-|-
TGTGCCAGCTCACCCCGGGGGGCCAAAATGAACACTGAAGCTTTCTTT
CASSPRGAKMNTEAFF
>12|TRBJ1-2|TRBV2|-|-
TGTGCCAGCAGAAAGCGATTCTATGGCTACACCTTC
CASRKRFYGYTF
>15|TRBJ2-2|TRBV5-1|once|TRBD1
TGCGCCAGCACCATCAGGGGGCTCGACACCGGGGAGCTGTTTTTT
CASTIRGLDTGELFF
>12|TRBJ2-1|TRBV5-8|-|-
TGTGCCAGCAGCCATTGGGAATTCTATCAGTTCTTC
CASSHWEFYQFF
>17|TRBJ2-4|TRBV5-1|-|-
TGCGCCAGCAGCGACCCCGGGACCGAGCTAGCCAAAAACATTCAGTACTTC
CASSDPGTELAKNIQYF
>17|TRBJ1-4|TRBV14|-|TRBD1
TGTGCCAGCAGCCAGGATAAGATTTCCACAGGGGTGGAAAAACTGTTTTTT
CASSQDKISTGVEKLFF
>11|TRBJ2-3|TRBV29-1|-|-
TGCGTAGCCACTTACACAGATACGCAGTATTTT
CVATYTDTQYF
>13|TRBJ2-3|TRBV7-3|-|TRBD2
TGTGCCAGCAGCGGGACTAGACCAGATACGCAGTATTTT
CASSGTRPDTQYF
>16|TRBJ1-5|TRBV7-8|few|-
TGTGCCAGCAGCTTAGTTTTGGGGACTCACAATCAGCCCCAGCATTTT
CASSLVLGTHNQPQHF
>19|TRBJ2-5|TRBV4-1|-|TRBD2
TGCGCCAGCAGCAGGGGACTAGCGGGGGATAGGTCGGCAATAGAGACCCAGTACTTC
CASSRGLAGDRSAIETQYF
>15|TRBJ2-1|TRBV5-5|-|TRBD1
TGTGCCAGCAGGTACAACAGGGGTTTGGACGATGAGCAGTTCTTC
CASRYNRGLDDEQFF
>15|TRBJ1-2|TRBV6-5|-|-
TGTGCCAGCAGTTACGGAGGAACGATAAGGGGAGGCTACACCTTC
CASSYGGTIRGGYTF
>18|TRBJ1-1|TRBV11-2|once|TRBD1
TGTGCCAGCAGCCGACTGGGGATAGGGGGCAATATGAACACTGAAGCTTTCTTT
CASSRLGIGGNMNTEAFF
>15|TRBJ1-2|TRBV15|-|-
TGTGCCACCAGCAGGCCCGGGACAACAAACTATGGCTACACCTTC
CATSRPGTTNYGYTF
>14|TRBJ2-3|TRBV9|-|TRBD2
TGTGCCAGCAGCATAAGCGGGGCTACAGATACGCAGTATTTT
CASSISGATDTQYF
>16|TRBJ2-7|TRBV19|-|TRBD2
TGTGCCAGTAGTGACGGGACTAGCGGGAGATCCTACGAGCAGTACTTC
CASSDGTSGRSYEQYF
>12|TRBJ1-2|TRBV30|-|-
TGTGCCTGGAACAGACTCCCCTATGGCTACACCTTC
CAWNRLPYGYTF
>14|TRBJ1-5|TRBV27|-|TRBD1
TGTGCCAGCAGTCTCCGGGACAGGGTTCAGCCCCAGCATTTT
CASSLRDRVQPQHF
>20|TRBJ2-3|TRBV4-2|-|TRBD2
TGTGCCAGCAGCCAGACCGGAGCGACTAGCGGGGGGCCTAGCACAGATACGCAGTATTTT
CASSQTGATSGGPSTDTQYF
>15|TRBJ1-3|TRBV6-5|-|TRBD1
TGTGCCAGCAGTTACACCGGGACAGCTGGAAACACCATATATTTT
CASSYTGTAGNTIYF
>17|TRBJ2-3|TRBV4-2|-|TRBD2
TGTGCCAGCAGCCAAGACAGGACTAGCGGGTCCCCAGATACGCAGTATTTT
CASSQDRTSGSPDTQYF
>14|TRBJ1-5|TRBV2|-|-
TGTGCCAGCAGCTCGGCCTTTGAAGATCAGCCCCAGCATTTT
CASSSAFEDQPQHF
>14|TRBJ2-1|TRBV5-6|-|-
TGTGCCAGCAGCTTGCCAGGGTCCTACAATGAGCAGTTCTTC
CASSLPGSYNEQFF
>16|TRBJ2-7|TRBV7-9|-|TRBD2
TGTGCCAGCAGCTTAGGGCGCCGGGACTACATCTACGAGCAGTACTTC
CASSLGRRDYIYEQYF
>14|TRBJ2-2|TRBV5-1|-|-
TGCGCCAGCAGCTTGACAGTATTTACCGGGGAGCTGTTTTTT
CASSLTVFTGELFF